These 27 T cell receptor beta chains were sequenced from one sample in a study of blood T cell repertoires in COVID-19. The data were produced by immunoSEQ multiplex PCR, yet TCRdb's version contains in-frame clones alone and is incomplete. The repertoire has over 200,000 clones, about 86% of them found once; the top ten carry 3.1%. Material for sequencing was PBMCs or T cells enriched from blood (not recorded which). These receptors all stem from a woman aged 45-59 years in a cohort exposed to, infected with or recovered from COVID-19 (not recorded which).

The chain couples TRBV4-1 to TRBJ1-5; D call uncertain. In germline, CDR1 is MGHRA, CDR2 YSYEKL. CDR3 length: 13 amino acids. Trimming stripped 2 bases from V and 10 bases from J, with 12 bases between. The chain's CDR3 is CASSQQTAGPQHF. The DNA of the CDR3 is TGCGCCAGCAGCCAACAAACCGCGGGACCCCAGCATTTT.

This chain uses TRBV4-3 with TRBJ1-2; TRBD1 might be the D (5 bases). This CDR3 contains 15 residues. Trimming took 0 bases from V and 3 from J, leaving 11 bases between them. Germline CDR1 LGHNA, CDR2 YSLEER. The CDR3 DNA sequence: TGCGCCAGCAGCCAAGAAGTCAGGGAGGACTATGGCTACACCTTC. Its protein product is CASSQEVREDYGYTF.

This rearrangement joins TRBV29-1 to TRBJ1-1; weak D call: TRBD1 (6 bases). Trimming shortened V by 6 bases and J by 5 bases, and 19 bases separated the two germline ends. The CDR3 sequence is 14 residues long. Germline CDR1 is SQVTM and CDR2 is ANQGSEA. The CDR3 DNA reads TGCAGCGTCCATTTAAGGGGGAGGGGGACTGAAGCTTTCTTT. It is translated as CSVHLRGRGTEAFF.

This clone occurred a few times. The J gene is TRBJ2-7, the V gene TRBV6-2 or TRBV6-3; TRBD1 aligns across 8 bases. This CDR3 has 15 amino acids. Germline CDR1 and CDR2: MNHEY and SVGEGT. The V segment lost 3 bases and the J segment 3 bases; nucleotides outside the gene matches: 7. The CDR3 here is CASSYLPGGIYEQYF. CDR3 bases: TGTGCCAGCAGTTATCTGCCAGGGGGCATCTACGAGCAGTACTTC.

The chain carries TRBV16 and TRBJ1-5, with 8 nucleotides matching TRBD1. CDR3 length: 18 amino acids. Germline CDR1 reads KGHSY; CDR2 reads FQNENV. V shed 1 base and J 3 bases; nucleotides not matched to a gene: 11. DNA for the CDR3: TGTGCCAGCAGCCAATTCTCGTTGCTGGACAGGGCCAATCAGCCCCAGCATTTT. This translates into CASSQFSLLDRANQPQHF.

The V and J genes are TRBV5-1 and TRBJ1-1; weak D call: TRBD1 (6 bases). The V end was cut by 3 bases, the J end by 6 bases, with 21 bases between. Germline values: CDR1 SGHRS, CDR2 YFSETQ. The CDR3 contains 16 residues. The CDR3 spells CASSSRAPGHRAEAFF. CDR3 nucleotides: TGCGCCAGCAGCTCGAGAGCCCCGGGACACAGGGCTGAAGCTTTCTTT.

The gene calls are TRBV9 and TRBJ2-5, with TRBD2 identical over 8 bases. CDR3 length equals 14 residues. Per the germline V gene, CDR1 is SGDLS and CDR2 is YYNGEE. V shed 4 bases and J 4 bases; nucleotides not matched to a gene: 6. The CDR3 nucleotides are TGTGCCAGCAGCCTCGGGGGGGGGCGAGAGACCCAGTACTTC. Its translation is CASSLGGGRETQYF.

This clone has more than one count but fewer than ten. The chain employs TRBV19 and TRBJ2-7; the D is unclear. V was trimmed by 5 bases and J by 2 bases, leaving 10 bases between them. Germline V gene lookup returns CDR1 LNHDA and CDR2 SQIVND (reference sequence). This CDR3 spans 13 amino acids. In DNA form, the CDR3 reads TGTGCCAGTAGTCAGCGACCCCCCTACGAGCAGTACTTC. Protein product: CASSQRPPYEQYF.

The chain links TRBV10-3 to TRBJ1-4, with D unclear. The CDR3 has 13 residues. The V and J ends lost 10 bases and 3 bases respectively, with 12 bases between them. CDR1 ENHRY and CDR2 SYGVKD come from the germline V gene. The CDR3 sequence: CASQEVSNEKLFF. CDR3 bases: TGTGCCAGCCAGGAGGTCTCTAATGAAAAACTGTTTTTT.

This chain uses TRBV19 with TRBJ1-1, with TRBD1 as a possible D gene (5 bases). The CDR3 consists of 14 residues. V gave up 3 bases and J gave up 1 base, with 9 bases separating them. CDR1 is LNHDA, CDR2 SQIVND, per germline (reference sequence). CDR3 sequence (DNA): TGTGCCAGTAGTATGCTGCAGGGGAACACTGAAGCTTTCTTT. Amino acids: CASSMLQGNTEAFF.

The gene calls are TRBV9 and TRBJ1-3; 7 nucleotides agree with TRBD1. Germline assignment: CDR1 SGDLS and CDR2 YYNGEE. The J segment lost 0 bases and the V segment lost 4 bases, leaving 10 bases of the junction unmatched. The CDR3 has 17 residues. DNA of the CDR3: TGTGCCAGCAGCCTACGGGACAGAATATACTCTGGAAACACCATATATTTT. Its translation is CASSLRDRIYSGNTIYF.

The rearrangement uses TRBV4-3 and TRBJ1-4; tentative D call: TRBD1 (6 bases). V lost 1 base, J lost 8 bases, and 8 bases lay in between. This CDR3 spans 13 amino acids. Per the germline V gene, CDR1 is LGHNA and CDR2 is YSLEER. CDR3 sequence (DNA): TGCGCCAGCAGCCAAGGGGGGGGCGAAAAACTGTTTTTT. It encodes CASSQGGGEKLFF.

The CDR3: CATSDSLFTGGANVLTF. As DNA, the CDR3 is TGTGCCACCAGTGATTCCCTGTTTACTGGTGGGGCCAACGTCCTGACTTTC. The chain recombines TRBV24-1 with TRBJ2-6, with D hard to call. Trimming removed 2 bases from V and 3 bases from J, with 13 bases in between. Per germline, CDR1 KGHDR and CDR2 SFDVKD. The CDR3 runs 17 residues.

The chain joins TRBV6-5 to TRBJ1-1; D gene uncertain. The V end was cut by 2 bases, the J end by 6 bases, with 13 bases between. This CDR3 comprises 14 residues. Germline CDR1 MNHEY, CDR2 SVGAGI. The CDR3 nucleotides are TGTGCCAGCAGTTACGGTCTTGAGGGTTCTGAAGCTTTCTTT. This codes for CASSYGLEGSEAFF.

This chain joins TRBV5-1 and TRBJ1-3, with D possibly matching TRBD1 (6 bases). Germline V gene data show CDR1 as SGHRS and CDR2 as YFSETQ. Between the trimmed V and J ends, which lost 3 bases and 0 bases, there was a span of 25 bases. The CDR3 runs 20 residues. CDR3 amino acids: CASSSSGSTGRSSSGNTIYF. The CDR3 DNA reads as TGCGCCAGCAGCTCCTCCGGCTCGACAGGTCGATCGAGCTCTGGAAACACCATATATTTT.

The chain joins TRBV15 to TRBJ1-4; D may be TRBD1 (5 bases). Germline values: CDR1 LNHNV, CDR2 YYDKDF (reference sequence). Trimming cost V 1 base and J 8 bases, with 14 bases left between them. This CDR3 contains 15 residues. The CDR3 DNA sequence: TGTGCCACCAGCAGAGGGGGAGGGGCGCAGGAAAAACTGTTTTTT. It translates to CATSRGGGAQEKLFF.

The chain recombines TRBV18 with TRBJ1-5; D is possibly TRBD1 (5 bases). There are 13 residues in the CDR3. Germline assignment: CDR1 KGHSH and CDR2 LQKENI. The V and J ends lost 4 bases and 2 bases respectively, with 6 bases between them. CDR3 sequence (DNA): TGTGCCAGCTCACAACAGGGCAATCAGCCCCAGCATTTT. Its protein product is CASSQQGNQPQHF.

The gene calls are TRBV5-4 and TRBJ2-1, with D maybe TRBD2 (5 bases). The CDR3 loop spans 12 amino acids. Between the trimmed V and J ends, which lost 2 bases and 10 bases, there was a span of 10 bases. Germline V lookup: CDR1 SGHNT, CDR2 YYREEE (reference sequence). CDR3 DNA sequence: TGTGCCAGCAGCTTATTGGCGGGCGAGCAGTTCTTC. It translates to CASSLLAGEQFF.

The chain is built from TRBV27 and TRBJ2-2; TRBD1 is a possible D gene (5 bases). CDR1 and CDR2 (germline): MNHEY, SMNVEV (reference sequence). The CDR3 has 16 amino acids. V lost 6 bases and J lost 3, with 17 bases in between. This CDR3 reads CASSRLAGMDTGELFF. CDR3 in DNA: TGTGCCAGCAGCCGACTGGCAGGGATGGACACCGGGGAGCTGTTTTTT.

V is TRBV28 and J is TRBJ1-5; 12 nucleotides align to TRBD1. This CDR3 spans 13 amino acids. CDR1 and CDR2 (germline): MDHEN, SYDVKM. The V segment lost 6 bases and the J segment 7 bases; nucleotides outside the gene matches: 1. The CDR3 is CASRGTGGQPQHF. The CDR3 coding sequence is TGTGCCAGCAGGGGGACAGGGGGCCAGCCCCAGCATTTT.

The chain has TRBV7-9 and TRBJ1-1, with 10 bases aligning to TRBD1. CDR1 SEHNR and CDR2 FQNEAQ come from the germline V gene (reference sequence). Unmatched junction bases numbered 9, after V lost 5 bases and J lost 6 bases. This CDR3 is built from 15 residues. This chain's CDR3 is CASSLPTGGNSEAFF. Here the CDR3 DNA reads TGTGCCAGCAGCCTACCGACAGGGGGCAACTCTGAAGCTTTCTTT.

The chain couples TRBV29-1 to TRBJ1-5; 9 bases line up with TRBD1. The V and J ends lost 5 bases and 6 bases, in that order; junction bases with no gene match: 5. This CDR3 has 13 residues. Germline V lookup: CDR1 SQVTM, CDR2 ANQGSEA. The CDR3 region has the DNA TGCAGCGTTTCACAGGGGGCCCGTCAGCCCCAGCATTTT. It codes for CSVSQGARQPQHF.

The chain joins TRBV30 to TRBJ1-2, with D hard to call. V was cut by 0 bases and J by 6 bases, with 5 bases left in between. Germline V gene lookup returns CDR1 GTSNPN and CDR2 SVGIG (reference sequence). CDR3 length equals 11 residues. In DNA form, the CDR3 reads TGTGCCTGGAGTGTACTGAATGGCTACACCTTC. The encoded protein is CAWSVLNGYTF.

The CDR3 protein is CASSPPSGVDEQYF. The CDR3, as DNA: TGTGCCAGCAGTCCACCGTCGGGGGTAGACGAGCAGTACTTC. The chain has TRBV28 and TRBJ2-7, with D tentatively TRBD2 (6 bases). The CDR3 length is 14 residues. Germline CDR1 is MDHEN and CDR2 is SYDVKM. V shed 5 bases and J shed 5 bases, with 16 bases lying between them. The full variable domain, in which reference TRBV28 and TRBJ2-7 provide the parts outside the CDR3, is DVKVTQSSRYLVKRTGEKVFLECVQDMDHENMFWYRQDPGLGLRLIYFSYDVKMKEKGDIPEGYSVSREKKERFSLILESASTNQTSMYLCASSPPSGVDEQYFGPGTRLTVT.

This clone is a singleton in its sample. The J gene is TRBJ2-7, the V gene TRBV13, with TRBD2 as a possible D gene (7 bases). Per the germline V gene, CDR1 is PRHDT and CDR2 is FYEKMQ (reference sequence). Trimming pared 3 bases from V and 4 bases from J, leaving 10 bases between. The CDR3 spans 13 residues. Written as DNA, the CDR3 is TGTGCCAGCAGCTTGGGAGGGGGTTACGAGCAGTACTTC. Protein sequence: CASSLGGGYEQYF.

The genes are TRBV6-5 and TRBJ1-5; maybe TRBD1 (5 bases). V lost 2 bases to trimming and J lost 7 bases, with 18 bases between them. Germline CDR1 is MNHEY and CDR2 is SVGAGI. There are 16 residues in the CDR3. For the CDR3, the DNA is TGTGCCAGCAGTTACGAGGCGGGAAGGGGAGGGCAGCCCCAGCATTTT. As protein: CASSYEAGRGGQPQHF.

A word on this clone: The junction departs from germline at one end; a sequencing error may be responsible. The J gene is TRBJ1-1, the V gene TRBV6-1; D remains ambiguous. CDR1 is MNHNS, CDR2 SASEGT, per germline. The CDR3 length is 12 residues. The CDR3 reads CASGETLAEAFF. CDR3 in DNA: TGTGCCAGCGGTGAAACCCTGGCCGAAGCTTTCTTT.